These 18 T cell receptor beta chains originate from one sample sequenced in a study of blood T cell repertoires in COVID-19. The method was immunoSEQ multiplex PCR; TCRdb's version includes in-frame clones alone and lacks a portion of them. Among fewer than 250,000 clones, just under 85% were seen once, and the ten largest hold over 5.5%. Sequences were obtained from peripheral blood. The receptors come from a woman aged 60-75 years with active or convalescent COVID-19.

In DNA, the CDR3 is TGTGCCAGCACGTCTGGGGGACAGCACACCGGGGAGCTGTTTTTT. Translated: CASTSGGQHTGELFF. The gene calls are TRBV28 and TRBJ2-2; TRBD1 matches at 7 bases. The CDR3 runs 15 residues. Per germline, CDR1 MDHEN and CDR2 SYDVKM. The trim removed 7 bases at V and 3 bases at J, leaving 8 bases unmatched.

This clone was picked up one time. In DNA form, the CDR3 reads TGTGCCAGCAGCTTAAGGGGGGACGAAGCTTTCTTT. It encodes CASSLRGDEAFF. The chain carries TRBV7-3 and TRBJ1-1, with a tentative D call TRBD1 (5 bases). The V gene lost 1 base and the J gene lost 8 bases, with 8 bases spanning the gap. Germline values: CDR1 SGHTA, CDR2 FQGTGA. This CDR3 is 12 amino acids long.

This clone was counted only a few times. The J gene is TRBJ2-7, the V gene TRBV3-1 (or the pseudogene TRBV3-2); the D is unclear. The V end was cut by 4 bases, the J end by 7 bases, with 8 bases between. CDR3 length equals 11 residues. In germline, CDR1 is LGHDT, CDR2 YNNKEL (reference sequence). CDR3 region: CASSPPREQYF. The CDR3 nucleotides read TGTGCCAGCAGCCCCCCCCGGGAGCAGTACTTC.

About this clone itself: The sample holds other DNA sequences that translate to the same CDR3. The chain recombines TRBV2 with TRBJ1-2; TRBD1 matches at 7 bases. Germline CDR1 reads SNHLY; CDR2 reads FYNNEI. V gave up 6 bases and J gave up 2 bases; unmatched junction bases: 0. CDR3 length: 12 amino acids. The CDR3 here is CASRGQNYGYTF. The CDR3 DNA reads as TGTGCCAGCAGGGGACAGAACTATGGCTACACCTTC.

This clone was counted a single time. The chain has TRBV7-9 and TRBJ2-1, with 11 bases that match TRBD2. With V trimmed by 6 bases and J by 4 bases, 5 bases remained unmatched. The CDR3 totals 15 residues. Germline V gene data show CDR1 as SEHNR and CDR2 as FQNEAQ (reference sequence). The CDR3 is CASRIGLAGYNEQFF. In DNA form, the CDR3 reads TGTGCCAGCAGAATCGGACTAGCGGGTTACAATGAGCAGTTCTTC.

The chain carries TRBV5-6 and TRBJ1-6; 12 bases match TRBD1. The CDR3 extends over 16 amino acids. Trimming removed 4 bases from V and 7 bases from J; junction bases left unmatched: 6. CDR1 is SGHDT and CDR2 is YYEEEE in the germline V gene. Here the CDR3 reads CASSPGQGAWNSPLHF. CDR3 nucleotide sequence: TGTGCCAGCAGCCCGGGACAGGGGGCTTGGAATTCACCCCTCCACTTT.

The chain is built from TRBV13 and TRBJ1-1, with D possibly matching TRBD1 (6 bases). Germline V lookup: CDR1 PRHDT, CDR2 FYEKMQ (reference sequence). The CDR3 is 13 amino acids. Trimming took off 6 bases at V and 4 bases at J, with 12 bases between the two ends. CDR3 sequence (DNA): TGTGCCAGCAGGAACAGGGAGGGCACTGAAGCTTTCTTT. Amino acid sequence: CASRNREGTEAFF.

The CDR3 spells CASRGLDFGGELFF. The DNA for the CDR3 is TGTGCCAGCAGAGGACTAGATTTTGGCGGGGAGCTGTTTTTT. The rearrangement joins TRBV28 to TRBJ2-2; 7 bases are a match to TRBD2. The CDR3 spans 14 residues. Losses at the gene ends were 6 bases for V and 7 bases for J; bases not matched to a gene: 8. Per the germline V gene, CDR1 is MDHEN and CDR2 is SYDVKM.

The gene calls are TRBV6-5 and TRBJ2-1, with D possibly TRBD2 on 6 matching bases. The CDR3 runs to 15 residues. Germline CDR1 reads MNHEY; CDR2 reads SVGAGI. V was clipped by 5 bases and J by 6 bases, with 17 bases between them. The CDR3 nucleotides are TGTGCCAGCAGTCCTTGGGGGACTTCCCTCAATGAGCAGTTCTTC. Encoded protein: CASSPWGTSLNEQFF.

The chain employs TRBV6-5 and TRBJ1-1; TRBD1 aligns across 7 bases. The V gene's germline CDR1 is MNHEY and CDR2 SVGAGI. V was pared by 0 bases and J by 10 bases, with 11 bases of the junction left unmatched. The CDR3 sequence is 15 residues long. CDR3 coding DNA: TGTGCCAGCAGTTACTCCCAGGTTTCTGGGACAGCAGCTTTCTTT. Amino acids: CASSYSQVSGTAAFF.

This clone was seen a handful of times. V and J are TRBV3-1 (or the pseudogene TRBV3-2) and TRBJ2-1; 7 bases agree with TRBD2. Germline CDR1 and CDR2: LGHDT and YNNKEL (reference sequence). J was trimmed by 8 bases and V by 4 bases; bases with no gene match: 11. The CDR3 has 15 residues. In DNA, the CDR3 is TGTGCCAGCAGCCGAGGCCAGGGAGGGTTCGATGAGCAGTTCTTC. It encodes CASSRGQGGFDEQFF.

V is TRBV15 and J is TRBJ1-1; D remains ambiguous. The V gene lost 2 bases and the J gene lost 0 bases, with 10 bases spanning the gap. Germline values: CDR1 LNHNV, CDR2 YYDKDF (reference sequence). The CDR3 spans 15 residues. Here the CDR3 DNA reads TGTGCCACCAGCAGACTAACAGACATGAACACTGAAGCTTTCTTT. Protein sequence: CATSRLTDMNTEAFF.

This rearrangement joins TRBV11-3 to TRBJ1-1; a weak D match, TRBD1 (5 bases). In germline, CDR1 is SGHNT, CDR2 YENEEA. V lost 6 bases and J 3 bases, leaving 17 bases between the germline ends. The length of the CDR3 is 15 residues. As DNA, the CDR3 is TGTGCCAGCAGTCGTCGGGGGGTTGACGACACTGAAGCTTTCTTT. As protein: CASSRRGVDDTEAFF.

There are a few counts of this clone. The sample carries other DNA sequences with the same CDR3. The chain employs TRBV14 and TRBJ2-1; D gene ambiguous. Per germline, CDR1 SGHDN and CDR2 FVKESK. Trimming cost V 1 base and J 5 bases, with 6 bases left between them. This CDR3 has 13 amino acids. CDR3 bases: TGTGCCAGCAGCCAAGGACTTAACAATGAGCAGTTCTTC. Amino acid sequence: CASSQGLNNEQFF.

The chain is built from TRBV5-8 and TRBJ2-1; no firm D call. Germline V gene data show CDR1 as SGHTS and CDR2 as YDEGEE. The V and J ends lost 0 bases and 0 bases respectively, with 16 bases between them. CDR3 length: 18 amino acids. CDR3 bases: TGTGCCAGCAGCTTGGAGGTTAGCTGGTCGGCCTCCTACAATGAGCAGTTCTTC. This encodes CASSLEVSWSASYNEQFF. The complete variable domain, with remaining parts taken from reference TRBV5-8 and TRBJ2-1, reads EAGVTQSPTHLIKTRGQQATLRCSPISGHTSVYWYQQALGLGLQFLLWYDEGEERNRGNFPPRFSGRQFPNYSSELNVNALELEDSALYLCASSLEVSWSASYNEQFFGPGTRLTVL.

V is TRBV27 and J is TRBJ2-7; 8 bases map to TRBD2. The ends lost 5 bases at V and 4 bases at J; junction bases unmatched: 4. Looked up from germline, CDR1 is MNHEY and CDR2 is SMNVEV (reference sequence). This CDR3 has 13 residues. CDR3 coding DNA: TGTGCCAGCAGTCCCGCGGGGGGTTACGAGCAGTACGTC. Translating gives CASSPAGGYEQYV.

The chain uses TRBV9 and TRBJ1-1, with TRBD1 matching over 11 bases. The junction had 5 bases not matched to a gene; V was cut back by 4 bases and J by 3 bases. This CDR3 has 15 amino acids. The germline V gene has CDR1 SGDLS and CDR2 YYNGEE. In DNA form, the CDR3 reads TGTGCCAGCAGCTCAGGGACAGGGGGTGACACTGAAGCTTTCTTT. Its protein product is CASSSGTGGDTEAFF.

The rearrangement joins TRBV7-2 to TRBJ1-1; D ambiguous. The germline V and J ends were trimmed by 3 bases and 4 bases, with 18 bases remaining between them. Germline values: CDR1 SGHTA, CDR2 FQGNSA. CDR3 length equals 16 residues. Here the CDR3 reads CASSLFALSGGTEAFF. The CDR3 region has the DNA TGTGCCAGCAGCTTGTTTGCCCTGTCAGGTGGCACTGAAGCTTTCTTT.